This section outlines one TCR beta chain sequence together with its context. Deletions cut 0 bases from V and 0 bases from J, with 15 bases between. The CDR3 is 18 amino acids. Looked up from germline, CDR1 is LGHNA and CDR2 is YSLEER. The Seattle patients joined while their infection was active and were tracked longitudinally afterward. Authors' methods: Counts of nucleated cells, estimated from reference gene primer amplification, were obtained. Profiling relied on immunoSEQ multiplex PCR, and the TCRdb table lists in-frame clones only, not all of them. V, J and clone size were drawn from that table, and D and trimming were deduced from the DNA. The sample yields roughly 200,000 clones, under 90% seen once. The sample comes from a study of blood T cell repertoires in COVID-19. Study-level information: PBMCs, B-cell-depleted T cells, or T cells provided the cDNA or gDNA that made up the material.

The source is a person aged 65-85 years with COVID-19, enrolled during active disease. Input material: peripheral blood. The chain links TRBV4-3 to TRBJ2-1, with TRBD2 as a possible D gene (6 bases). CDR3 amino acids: CASSQDSPQTSSYNEQFF. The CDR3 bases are TGCGCCAGCAGCCAAGACTCCCCTCAGACTAGCTCCTACAATGAGCAGTTCTTC.